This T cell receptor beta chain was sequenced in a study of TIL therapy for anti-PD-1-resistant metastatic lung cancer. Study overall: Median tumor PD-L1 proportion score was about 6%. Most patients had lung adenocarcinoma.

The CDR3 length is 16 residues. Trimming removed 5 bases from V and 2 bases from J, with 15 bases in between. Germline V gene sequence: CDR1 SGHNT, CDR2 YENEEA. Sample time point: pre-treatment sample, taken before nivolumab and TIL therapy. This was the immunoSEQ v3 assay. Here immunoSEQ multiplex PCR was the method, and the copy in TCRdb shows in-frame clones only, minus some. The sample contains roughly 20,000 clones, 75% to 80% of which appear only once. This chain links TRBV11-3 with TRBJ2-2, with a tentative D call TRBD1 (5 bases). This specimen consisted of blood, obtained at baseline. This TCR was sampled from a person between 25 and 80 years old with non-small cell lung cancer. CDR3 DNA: TGTGCCAGCAGCGATGGGGCCACCCATAACACCGGGGAGCTGTTTTTT. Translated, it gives CASSDGATHNTGELFF.